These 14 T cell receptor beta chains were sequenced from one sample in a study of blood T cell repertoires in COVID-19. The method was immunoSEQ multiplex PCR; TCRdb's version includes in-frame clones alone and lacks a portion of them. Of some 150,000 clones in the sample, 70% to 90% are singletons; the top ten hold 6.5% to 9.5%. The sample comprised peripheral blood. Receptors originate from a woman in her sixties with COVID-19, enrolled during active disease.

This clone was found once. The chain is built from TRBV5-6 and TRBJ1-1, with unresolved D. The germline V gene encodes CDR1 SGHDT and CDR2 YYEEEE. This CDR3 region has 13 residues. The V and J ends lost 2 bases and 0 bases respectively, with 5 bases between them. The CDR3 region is CASSFEVNTEAFF. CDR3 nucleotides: TGTGCCAGCAGCTTCGAGGTGAACACTGAAGCTTTCTTT.

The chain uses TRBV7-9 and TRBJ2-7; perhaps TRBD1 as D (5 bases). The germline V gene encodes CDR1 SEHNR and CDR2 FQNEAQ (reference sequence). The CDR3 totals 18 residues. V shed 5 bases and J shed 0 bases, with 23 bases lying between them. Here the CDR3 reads CASSQTPDSLYSSYEQYF. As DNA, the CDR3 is TGTGCCAGCAGCCAAACCCCCGACAGTTTATATAGCTCCTACGAGCAGTACTTC.

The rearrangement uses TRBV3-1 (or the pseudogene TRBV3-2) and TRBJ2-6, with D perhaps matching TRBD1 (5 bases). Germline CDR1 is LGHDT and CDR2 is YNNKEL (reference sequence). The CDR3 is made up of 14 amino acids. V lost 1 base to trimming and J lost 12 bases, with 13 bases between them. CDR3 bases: TGTGCCAGCAGCCAAGCAGGGTTAGGGCTCGTCCTGACTTTC. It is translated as CASSQAGLGLVLTF.

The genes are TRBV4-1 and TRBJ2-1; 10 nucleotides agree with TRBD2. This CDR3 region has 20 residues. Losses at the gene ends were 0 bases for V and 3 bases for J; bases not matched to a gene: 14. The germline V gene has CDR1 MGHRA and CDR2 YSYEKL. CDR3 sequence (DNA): TGCGCCAGCAGCCAAGAATTAAAAGCGGGGGGGCCGAGTTACTACAATGAGCAGTTCTTC. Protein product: CASSQELKAGGPSYYNEQFF.

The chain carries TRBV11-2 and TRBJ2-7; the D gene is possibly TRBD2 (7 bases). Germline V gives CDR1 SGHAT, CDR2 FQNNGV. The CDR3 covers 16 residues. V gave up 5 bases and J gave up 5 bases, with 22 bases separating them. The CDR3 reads CASSPPGGRISHEQYF. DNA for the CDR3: TGTGCCAGCAGCCCGCCCGGGGGGCGAATTAGTCACGAGCAGTACTTC. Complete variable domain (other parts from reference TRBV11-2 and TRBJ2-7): EAGVAQSPRYKIIEKRQSVAFWCNPISGHATLYWYQQILGQGPKLLIQFQNNGVVDDSQLPKDRFSAERLKGVDSTLKIQPAKLEDSAVYLCASSPPGGRISHEQYFGPGTRLTVT.

CDR3 residues: CASSSTGTNTEAFF. For the CDR3, the DNA is TGTGCCAGCAGCTCGACAGGGACTAACACTGAAGCTTTCTTT. This chain links TRBV13 with TRBJ1-1; TRBD1 agrees at 7 bases. Germline V gene sequence: CDR1 PRHDT, CDR2 FYEKMQ (reference sequence). This CDR3 contains 14 residues. J lost 2 bases, V lost 4 bases, and 4 bases had no gene match.

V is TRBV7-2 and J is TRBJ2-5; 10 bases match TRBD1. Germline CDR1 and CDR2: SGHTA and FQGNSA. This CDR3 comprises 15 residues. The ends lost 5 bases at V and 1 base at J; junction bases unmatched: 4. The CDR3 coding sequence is TGTGCCAGCAGCCCCAGGACAGGGGGCCAAGAGACCCAGTACTTC. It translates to CASSPRTGGQETQYF.

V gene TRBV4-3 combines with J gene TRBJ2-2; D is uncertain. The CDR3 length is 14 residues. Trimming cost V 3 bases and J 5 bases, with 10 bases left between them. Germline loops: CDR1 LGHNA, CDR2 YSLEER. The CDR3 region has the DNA TGCGCCAGCAGCCAGGCTTGGTCAACCGGGGAGCTGTTTTTT. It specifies CASSQAWSTGELFF.

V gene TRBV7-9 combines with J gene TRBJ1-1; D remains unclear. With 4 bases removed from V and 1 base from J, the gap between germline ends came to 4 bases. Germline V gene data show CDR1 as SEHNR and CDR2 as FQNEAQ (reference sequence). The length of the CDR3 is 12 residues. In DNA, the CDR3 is TGTGCCAGCAGCTACACGAACACTGAAGCTTTCTTT. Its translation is CASSYTNTEAFF.

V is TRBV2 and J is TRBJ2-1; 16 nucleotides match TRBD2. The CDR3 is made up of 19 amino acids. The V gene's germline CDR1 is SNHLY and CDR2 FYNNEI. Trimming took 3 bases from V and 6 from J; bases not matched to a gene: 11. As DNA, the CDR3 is TGTGCCAGCAGTGACCCGGGACTAGCGGGGGGGTTCTACTCCAATGAGCAGTTCTTC. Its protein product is CASSDPGLAGGFYSNEQFF.

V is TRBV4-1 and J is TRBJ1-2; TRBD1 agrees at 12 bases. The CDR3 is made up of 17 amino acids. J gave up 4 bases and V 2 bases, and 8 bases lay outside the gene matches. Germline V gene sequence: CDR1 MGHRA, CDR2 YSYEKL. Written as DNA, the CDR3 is TGCGCCAGCAGCCAACCGGGACAGGGGGCGCAGAGCTATGGCTACACCTTC. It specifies CASSQPGQGAQSYGYTF.

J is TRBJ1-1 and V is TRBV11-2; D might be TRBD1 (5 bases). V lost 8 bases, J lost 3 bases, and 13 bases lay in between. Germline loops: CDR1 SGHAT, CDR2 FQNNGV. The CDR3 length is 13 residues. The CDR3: CASGLTAYTEAFF. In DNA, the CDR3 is TGTGCCAGCGGGCTGACAGCTTACACTGAAGCTTTCTTT.

The CDR3 here is CASSEARASVSTDTQYF. CDR3 nucleotides: TGTGCCAGCAGTGAAGCTCGCGCTAGCGTTAGCACAGATACGCAGTATTTT. The V call is TRBV2, the J call TRBJ2-3, with D possibly matching TRBD2 (6 bases). The CDR3 covers 17 residues. The germline CDR1 and CDR2 sequences are SNHLY and FYNNEI. V was clipped by 0 bases and J by 0 bases, with 13 bases between them.

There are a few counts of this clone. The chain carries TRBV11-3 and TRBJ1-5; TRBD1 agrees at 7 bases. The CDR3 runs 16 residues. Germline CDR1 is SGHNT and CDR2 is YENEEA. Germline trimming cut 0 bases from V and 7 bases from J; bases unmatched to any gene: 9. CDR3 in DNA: TGTGCCAGCAGCTTAGACAGGGGGTTCGTAAGACAGCCCCAGCATTTT. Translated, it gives CASSLDRGFVRQPQHF.